The 8 T cell receptor beta chains given below trace back to one sample, sequenced in a study of blood T cells in healthy people across ages. For the second PCR, which ran for roughly 6 to 12 cycles, a sample-barcoded 5' primer and a J-beta primer mix were used. TCRdb re-called the 5' RACE reads through MiXCR, storing one row per CDR3 protein. The sample comprises hundreds of thousands of distinct CDR3 sequences, approximately 59% of which are singletons, and around 37% rests with the top ten. Sequenced material: blood. The receptors originated from a man aged 55-75 years in good health.

The chain combines TRBV20-1 with TRBJ1-2, with TRBD1 as a possible D gene (6 bases). Trimming left V 5 bases short and J 4 bases short, with 14 bases between. Looked up from germline, CDR1 is DFQATT and CDR2 is SNEGSKA (reference sequence). The CDR3 contains 13 residues. The CDR3 here is CSAGRTDLYGYTF. The CDR3 DNA reads TGCAGTGCTGGTAGGACAGACCTCTATGGCTACACCTTC.

CDR3 residues: CASSLGAGGTDTQYF. CDR3 bases: TGTGCCAGCAGTTTAGGGGCAGGTGGCACAGATACGCAGTATTTT. V usage is TRBV12-3 or TRBV12-4 and J usage is TRBJ2-3; D remains unclear. This CDR3 region has 15 residues. The V end was cut by 1 base, the J end by 1 base, with 9 bases between.

This chain uses TRBV18 with TRBJ1-4; D possibly corresponds to TRBD1 (6 bases). Looked up from germline, CDR1 is KGHSH and CDR2 is LQKENI. The V and J ends lost 3 bases and 7 bases respectively, with 15 bases between them. The CDR3 is made up of 15 amino acids. The CDR3 loop is CASSPRTVGGEKLFF. DNA of the CDR3: TGTGCCAGCTCACCCCGGACAGTGGGGGGTGAAAAACTGTTTTTT.

The chain couples TRBV28 to TRBJ2-3, with 9 bases identical to TRBD2. J gave up 2 bases and V 3 bases, and 3 bases lay outside the gene matches. This CDR3 spans 15 amino acids. The germline V gene has CDR1 MDHEN and CDR2 SYDVKM. The CDR3 coding sequence is TGTGCCAGCAGTTTGGGACTAGCTTCCACAGATACGCAGTATTTT. The encoded protein is CASSLGLASTDTQYF. The variable domain in full, with the rest retrieved from reference TRBV28 and TRBJ2-3, is DVKVTQSSRYLVKRTGEKVFLECVQDMDHENMFWYRQDPGLGLRLIYFSYDVKMKEKGDIPEGYSVSREKKERFSLILESASTNQTSMYLCASSLGLASTDTQYFGPGTRLTVL.

The chain couples TRBV7-2 to TRBJ2-7; a possible D gene is TRBD1 (6 bases). This CDR3 is built from 14 residues. The ends were cut back, 6 bases at V and 7 bases at J, with 19 bases in the middle. Germline CDR1 is SGHTA and CDR2 is FQGNSA. CDR3 protein: CASSEVQGGGEQYF. The CDR3 DNA reads as TGTGCCAGCAGTGAGGTACAGGGTGGTGGTGAGCAGTACTTC. Together with reference TRBV7-2 and TRBJ2-7, the CDR3 gives the full variable domain: GAGVSQSPSNKVTEKGKDVELRCDPISGHTALYWYRQSLGQGLEFLIYFQGNSAPDKSGLPSDRFSAERTGGSVSTLTIQRTQQEDSAVYLCASSEVQGGGEQYFGPGTRLTVT.

The V gene is TRBV27, the J gene TRBJ2-3; D not resolved. Germline values: CDR1 MNHEY, CDR2 SMNVEV (reference sequence). V lost 4 bases and J 6 bases, leaving 17 bases between the germline ends. The CDR3 runs to 15 residues. CDR3 in amino acids: CASSSPQLGSDTQYF. The CDR3 DNA reads as TGTGCCAGCAGTTCCCCCCAGTTGGGGTCCGATACGCAGTATTTT.

The V and J genes are TRBV5-5 and TRBJ2-3; D might be TRBD1 (7 bases). Deletions cut 4 bases from V and 5 bases from J, with 20 bases between. The CDR3 consists of 16 residues. CDR1 SGHKS and CDR2 YYEKEE come from the germline V gene (reference sequence). The chain's CDR3 is CASSQRTGGTGDTQYF. For the CDR3, the DNA is TGTGCCAGCAGCCAGAGGACAGGAGGGACGGGAGATACGCAGTATTTT.

The chain joins TRBV28 to TRBJ2-3, with 11 bases aligning to TRBD2. Germline CDR1 is MDHEN and CDR2 is SYDVKM. The CDR3 sequence is 16 residues long. The V gene end was trimmed by 6 bases and the J gene end by 1 base; junction bases not matched to a gene: 6. CDR3 in amino acids: CASRTVTSGGTDTQYF. CDR3 bases: TGTGCCAGCAGGACCGTGACTAGCGGGGGCACAGATACGCAGTATTTT.